The 6 T cell receptor beta chains below come from one sample, sequenced in a study of blood T cells in healthy people across ages (dated by TCRdb to the mid-2010s). The library was produced with 5' RACE. This sample was sequenced with an Illumina HiSeq 2500. A second 7 to 11 cycle PCR used a sample-barcoded 5' primer and a J-beta primer mix. TCRdb trimmed public reads at Q25 via fastp, called clones via MiXCR and kept in-frame beta chains. Rows with a matching CDR3 protein are joined into one entry that keeps the most common DNA and genes. The table for this sample lists 1,500,000 or so distinct CDR3 sequences; about 45% of them were counted only once. Clones ranked in the top ten supply roughly 3.7% of the sample. Source material: blood. These TCRs come from a woman aged 18-35 years in good health.

This clonotype was detected only a few times. This sequence joins TRBV29-1 and TRBJ1-5; D gene ambiguous. V was shortened by 7 bases and J by 0 bases, with 7 bases between the two germline ends. The CDR3 is 12 amino acids. CDR1 SQVTM and CDR2 ANQGSEA come from the germline V gene. CDR3 region: CSAVYSNQPQHF. The CDR3 coding sequence is TGCAGCGCCGTGTATAGCAATCAGCCCCAGCATTTT.

CDR3 in DNA: TGTGCCATTTATCGGGGCCAGAACGATGAGCAGTACTTC. Translated: CAIYRGQNDEQYF. V and J are TRBV10-3 and TRBJ2-5; D tentatively fits TRBD1 or TRBD2 (5 bases each). The CDR3 has 13 residues. Per the germline V gene, CDR1 is ENHRY and CDR2 is SYGVKD. V was trimmed by 9 bases and J by 11 bases, leaving 22 bases between them.

The rearrangement uses TRBV12-5 and TRBJ1-1, with 8 bases identical to TRBD1. Trimming at V came to 6 bases and at J to 7 bases, leaving 4 bases not matched to a gene. CDR1 LGHNT and CDR2 FRNRAP come from the germline V gene. The CDR3 covers 12 residues. The CDR3 sequence: CASGLQGVEAFF. CDR3 bases: TGTGCTAGTGGGTTACAGGGGGTTGAAGCTTTCTTT.

The chain uses TRBV7-3 and TRBJ2-4; D unresolved. TRBJ2-5 matches the DNA end more closely, so the J call is doubtful. Germline V CDR1 and CDR2: SGHTA, FQGTGA. This CDR3 contains 13 residues. The CDR3 DNA reads as TGTGCCAGCAGCTTAGTGGAGTCAGAGACCCAGTACTTC. Translation gives CASSLVESETQYF.

V gene TRBV12-3 or TRBV12-4 combines with J gene TRBJ1-2, with D maybe TRBD1 (5 bases). This CDR3 comprises 14 residues. V lost 6 bases, J lost 7 bases, and 18 bases lay in between. For the CDR3, the DNA is TGTGCCAGCAGACTACGAGGGGAGGTGGCTGGCTACACCTTC. Residues: CASRLRGEVAGYTF.

V and J are TRBV6-6 and TRBJ1-2; D ambiguous. V dropped 5 bases and J dropped 13 bases, with 23 bases sitting between them. CDR1 and CDR2 from the germline V gene are MNHNY and SVGAGI (reference sequence). There are 14 residues in the CDR3. CDR3 bases: TGTGCCAGCAGTCTTCCCCCTGACCAGGCCCCTCGCACCTTC. Its translation: CASSLPPDQAPRTF.